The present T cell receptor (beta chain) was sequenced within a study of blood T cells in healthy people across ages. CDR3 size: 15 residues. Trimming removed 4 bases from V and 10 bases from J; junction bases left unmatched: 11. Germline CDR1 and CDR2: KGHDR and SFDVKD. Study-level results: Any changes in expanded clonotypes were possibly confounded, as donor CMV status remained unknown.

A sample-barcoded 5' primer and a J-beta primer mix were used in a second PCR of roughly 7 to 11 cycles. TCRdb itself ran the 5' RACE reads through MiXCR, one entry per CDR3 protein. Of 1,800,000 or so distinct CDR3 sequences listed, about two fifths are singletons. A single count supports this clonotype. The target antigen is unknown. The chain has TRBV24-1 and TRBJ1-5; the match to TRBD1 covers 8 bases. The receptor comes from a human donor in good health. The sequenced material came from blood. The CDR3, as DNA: TGTGCCACCAGTGAAACAGGGGGGATTCATACACCCCAGCATTTT. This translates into CATSETGGIHTPQHF.